This is a list of T cell receptor beta chains from one sample in a study of T cell changes during pregnancy in multiple sclerosis. Method: immunoSEQ multiplex PCR; TCRdb's copy keeps in-frame clones and lacks some. The table shows 70,000 to 95,000 clones, with about 93% occurring only once. The source material was peripheral blood, sampled in the first trimester of pregnancy. These TCRs come from a female donor with multiple sclerosis, enrolled in a pregnancy study. Each CDR3 is given with its conserved first and last residue. A D gene is named only where the DNA matches it firmly. Where a row states a size, it is once, few, many or the class of an expanded clone; other rows omit it.

- TRBJ2-5 TRBV7-9 - TGTGCCAGCAGCTTAGATAGCGGCGGGACCCAGTACTTC CASSLDSGGTQYF
TRBD2 TRBJ2-5 TRBV9 - TGTGCCAGCAGCGGACTTAGCGGGGTGACCCAGTACTTC CASSGLSGVTQYF
- TRBJ1-2 TRBV4-2 - TGTGCCACCCTTCGTGAGGGTAACTATGGCTACACCTTC CATLREGNYGYTF
- TRBJ2-7 TRBV27 - TGTGCCAGCAGTTCCGGAGGGATCTACGAGCAGTACTTC CASSSGGIYEQYF
- TRBJ1-1 TRBV6-6 - TGTGCCAGCAGTTACTCCAGATTGAACACTGAAGCTTTCTTT CASSYSRLNTEAFF
TRBD2 TRBJ2-2 TRBV6-4 once TGTGCCAGCAGCCAACTAGCGGGGGCGAACACCGGGGAGCTGTTTTTT CASSQLAGANTGELFF
TRBD2 TRBJ2-2 TRBV5-4 - TGTGCCAGCAGCTTGGGATTTAGCGGGACGAACACCGGGGAGCTGTTTTTT CASSLGFSGTNTGELFF
TRBD1 TRBJ1-4 TRBV6-1 - TGTGCCAGCAGTGAAGACGGGACAGCTAATGAAAAACTGTTTTTT CASSEDGTANEKLFF
TRBD1 TRBJ2-3 TRBV7-3 - TGTGCCAGCAGCTTAGGGACAGATCTGGAGGCAGATACGCAGTATTTT CASSLGTDLEADTQYF
TRBD1 TRBJ1-1 TRBV19 - TGTGCCAGCGGACAGGGTTGGTACACTGAAGCTTTCTTT CASGQGWYTEAFF